This T cell receptor beta chain was recovered during a study of identical twins. MiXCR, run by TCRdb on the 5' RACE reads, gives a single entry per CDR3 protein. Among approximately 630,000 distinct CDR3 sequences listed, about 7.6% were seen once. V lost 5 bases to trimming and J lost 0 bases, with 6 bases between them. CDR3 length: 14 residues. Germline V gene sequence: CDR1 SGHRS, CDR2 YFSETQ. The same data also contributed to another study, on yellow fever vaccine responses in identical twins.

The specimen sequenced was PBMCs. This clonotype was obtained from a woman in her late teens or twenties in good health. V usage is TRBV5-1 and J usage is TRBJ2-6; D gene uncertain. In DNA form, the CDR3 reads TGCGCCAGCAGGCCTGACTCTGGGGCCAACGTCCTGACTTTC. Amino acids: CASRPDSGANVLTF.